This T cell receptor (beta chain) was captured in a study of blood T cell repertoires in COVID-19. Authors' analysis steps: Reference gene primer amplification gave estimated nucleated cell counts. The data were produced by immunoSEQ multiplex PCR, yet TCRdb's version contains in-frame clones alone and is incomplete. That table gives V, J and clone size, and the DNA gave D and trimming. Of hundreds of thousands of clones in the sample, roughly 89% are singletons; the top ten hold more than 1.4%. V was cut by 3 bases and J by 6 bases, with 12 bases left in between. The CDR3 totals 13 residues. Per the germline V gene, CDR1 is SEHNR and CDR2 is FQNEAQ (reference sequence).

The source of this sequence is a woman in her twenties or thirties with active or convalescent COVID-19. The sequencing sample was made of peripheral blood. The V and J genes are TRBV7-9 and TRBJ2-7; D is unresolved. This chain's CDR3 is CASSLGGLPEQYF. CDR3 nucleotides: TGTGCCAGCAGCTTGGGTGGGCTACCCGAGCAGTACTTC.